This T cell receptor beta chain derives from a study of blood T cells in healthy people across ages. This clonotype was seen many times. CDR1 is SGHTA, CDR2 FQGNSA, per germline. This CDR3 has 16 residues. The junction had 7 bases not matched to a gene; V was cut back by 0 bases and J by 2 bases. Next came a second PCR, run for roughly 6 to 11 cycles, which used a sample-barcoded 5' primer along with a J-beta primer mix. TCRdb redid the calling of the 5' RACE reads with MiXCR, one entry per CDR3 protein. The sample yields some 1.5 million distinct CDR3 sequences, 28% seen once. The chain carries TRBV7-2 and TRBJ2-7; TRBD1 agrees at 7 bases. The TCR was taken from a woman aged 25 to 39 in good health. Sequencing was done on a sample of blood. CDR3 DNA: TGTGCCAGCAGCTTAGCGCAGGCAGGGGGAGCCTACGAGCAGTACTTC. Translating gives CASSLAQAGGAYEQYF.